The 16 T cell receptor beta chains in this list originate from one sample, sequenced in a study of blood T cell repertoires in COVID-19. Sequenced by immunoSEQ multiplex PCR; TCRdb stores in-frame clones only, minus some. The table has 300,000 or so clones, about 90% seen once. Sample: peripheral blood. The origin of the receptors is a woman in her forties with acute or convalescent COVID-19.

The chain joins TRBV3-1 (or the pseudogene TRBV3-2) to TRBJ2-3, with 9 nucleotides matching TRBD2. Trimming at V came to 5 bases and at J to 4 bases, leaving 13 bases not matched to a gene. Germline assignment: CDR1 LGHDT and CDR2 YNNKEL (reference sequence). The CDR3 sequence is 17 residues long. CDR3 region: CASSLKPGRGGPDTQYF. The CDR3 DNA sequence: TGTGCCAGCAGCTTAAAGCCTGGGCGGGGGGGCCCAGATACGCAGTATTTT.

V usage is TRBV19 and J usage is TRBJ1-5; D may be TRBD1 (5 bases). The CDR3 length is 13 residues. Germline assignment: CDR1 LNHDA and CDR2 SQIVND (reference sequence). V dropped 3 bases and J dropped 9 bases, with 12 bases sitting between them. CDR3 coding DNA: TGTGCCAGTAGTATGGGGGGAAGGGGGCCCCAGCATTTT. Protein: CASSMGGRGPQHF. Together with reference TRBV19 and TRBJ1-5, the CDR3 gives the full variable domain: DGGITQSPKYLFRKEGQNVTLSCEQNLNHDAMYWYRQDPGQGLRLIYYSQIVNDFQKGDIAEGYSVSREKKESFPLTVTSAQKNPTAFYLCASSMGGRGPQHFGDGTRLSIL.

The rearrangement links TRBV9 to TRBJ2-2, with 7 nucleotides matching TRBD1. Looked up from germline, CDR1 is SGDLS and CDR2 is YYNGEE. V shed 3 bases, J shed 3 bases, and the junction held 5 bases outside the gene matches. This CDR3 has 15 residues. The DNA for the CDR3 is TGTGCCAGCAGCGGTGGTGACAGGGACACCGGGGAGCTGTTTTTT. Translated: CASSGGDRDTGELFF.

The chain combines TRBV19 with TRBJ1-2; D possibly corresponds to TRBD1 (5 bases). The CDR3 is made up of 17 amino acids. Germline CDR1 reads LNHDA; CDR2 reads SQIVND (reference sequence). The V gene lost 1 base and the J gene lost 1 base, with 16 bases spanning the gap. The CDR3 DNA reads TGTGCCAGTAGTATAGCGCCCGGGGGGGATATTAACTATGGCTACACCTTC. Translating it yields CASSIAPGGDINYGYTF.

The rearrangement joins TRBV2 to TRBJ1-1; tentative D call: TRBD1 (5 bases). The CDR3 consists of 15 residues. Germline V lookup: CDR1 SNHLY, CDR2 FYNNEI. Trimming cost V 5 bases and J 2 bases, with 15 bases left between them. The CDR3 bases are TGTGCCAGCAGTCGAAGACAGCTACCCAACACTGAAGCTTTCTTT. Translating gives CASSRRQLPNTEAFF.

The chain has TRBV5-1 and TRBJ2-2; a weak D match, TRBD1 (7 bases). Germline V gene data show CDR1 as SGHRS and CDR2 as YFSETQ. The CDR3 has 15 amino acids. The V end lost 0 bases, the J end lost 6 bases, and 12 bases lay between the germline ends. CDR3: CASSLGQGGAGELFF. The CDR3 DNA sequence: TGCGCCAGCAGCTTGGGACAGGGCGGGGCCGGGGAGCTGTTTTTT.

This chain uses TRBV11-2 with TRBJ2-1; 10 nucleotides match TRBD2. The CDR3 contains 16 residues. V shed 5 bases, J shed 7 bases, and the junction held 11 bases outside the gene matches. Germline V gene lookup returns CDR1 SGHAT and CDR2 FQNNGV. This CDR3 reads CASSLLAGTVGNEQFF. The CDR3 nucleotides are TGTGCCAGCAGCCTACTAGCGGGAACGGTTGGAAATGAGCAGTTCTTC.

This clone is a singleton in its sample. The V and J genes are TRBV5-1 and TRBJ2-3; 8 bases are a match to TRBD2. J was trimmed by 1 base and V by 2 bases; bases with no gene match: 6. This CDR3 is 16 amino acids long. Germline CDR1 is SGHRS and CDR2 is YFSETQ. This chain's CDR3 is CASSLRGGPGTDTQYF. CDR3 DNA: TGCGCCAGCAGCTTACGGGGGGGGCCTGGCACAGATACGCAGTATTTT.

J is TRBJ1-2 and V is TRBV2; 11 positions match TRBD1. Germline V CDR1 and CDR2: SNHLY, FYNNEI. CDR3 size: 14 residues. J was trimmed by 8 bases and V by 6 bases; bases with no gene match: 8. The CDR3 nucleotides are TGTGCCAGCAGCCGGACAGGGGGCTTGGACGGCTACACCTTC. This encodes CASSRTGGLDGYTF.

The chain has TRBV27 and TRBJ1-5, with a possible D match to TRBD1 (5 bases). The CDR3 is 13 residues long. Trimming removed 8 bases from V and 9 bases from J, with 17 bases in between. The V gene's germline CDR1 is MNHEY and CDR2 SMNVEV (reference sequence). The CDR3 nucleotides are TGTGCCAGCCGGGGCCGGGACTTGGGGCCCCAGCATTTT. Its translation: CASRGRDLGPQHF.

The genes are TRBV5-4 and TRBJ1-1, with 10 bases that match TRBD1. CDR3 length: 15 residues. With V trimmed by 5 bases and J by 8 bases, 12 bases remained unmatched. Per germline, CDR1 SGHNT and CDR2 YYREEE (reference sequence). CDR3 residues: CASRNRGTGVSEAFF. For the CDR3, the DNA is TGTGCCAGCAGGAACAGGGGGACAGGGGTATCCGAAGCTTTCTTT.

J is TRBJ2-5 and V is TRBV5-1, with 12 positions matching TRBD1. Germline CDR1 reads SGHRS; CDR2 reads YFSETQ. This CDR3 contains 15 residues. V trimming: 4 bases; J trimming: 5 bases; junction bases outside the gene matches: 6. The CDR3 DNA sequence: TGCGCCAGCAGCCCGGGACAGGGGGCGCCGGAGACCCAGTACTTC. Translation: CASSPGQGAPETQYF.

The chain recombines TRBV6-4 with TRBJ1-2, with 7 bases that match TRBD1. This CDR3 region has 15 residues. Germline CDR1 MRHNA, CDR2 SNTAGT. Germline trimming cut 0 bases from V and 8 bases from J; bases unmatched to any gene: 9. Written as DNA, the CDR3 is TGTGCCAGCAGTGACTCTCCCGACAGGGAAGGAGGCTACACCTTC. Translation: CASSDSPDREGGYTF.

The J gene is TRBJ2-2, the V gene TRBV27; D is undetermined. V lost 4 bases and J lost 3, with 6 bases in between. The CDR3 sequence is 13 residues long. Germline V gives CDR1 MNHEY, CDR2 SMNVEV (reference sequence). In DNA form, the CDR3 reads TGTGCCAGCAGTTACGAGGACACCGGGGAGCTGTTTTTT. Protein sequence: CASSYEDTGELFF.

The chain employs TRBV6-5 and TRBJ1-1, with a weak D call TRBD1 (6 bases). The ends were cut back, 0 bases at V and 4 bases at J, with 12 bases in the middle. From germline, CDR1 is MNHEY and CDR2 SVGAGI. This CDR3 spans 15 amino acids. CDR3 loop: CASSYSQGRGTEAFF. CDR3 nucleotide sequence: TGTGCCAGCAGTTACTCGCAGGGGAGGGGCACTGAAGCTTTCTTT.

The CDR3 sequence: CSPRGKPNTEAFF. The CDR3 DNA reads as TGCAGCCCTCGAGGGAAACCCAACACTGAAGCTTTCTTT. The chain recombines TRBV29-1 with TRBJ1-1, with unresolved D. The germline CDR1 and CDR2 sequences are SQVTM and ANQGSEA. V lost 8 bases, J lost 2 bases, and 15 bases lay in between. The CDR3 totals 13 residues.